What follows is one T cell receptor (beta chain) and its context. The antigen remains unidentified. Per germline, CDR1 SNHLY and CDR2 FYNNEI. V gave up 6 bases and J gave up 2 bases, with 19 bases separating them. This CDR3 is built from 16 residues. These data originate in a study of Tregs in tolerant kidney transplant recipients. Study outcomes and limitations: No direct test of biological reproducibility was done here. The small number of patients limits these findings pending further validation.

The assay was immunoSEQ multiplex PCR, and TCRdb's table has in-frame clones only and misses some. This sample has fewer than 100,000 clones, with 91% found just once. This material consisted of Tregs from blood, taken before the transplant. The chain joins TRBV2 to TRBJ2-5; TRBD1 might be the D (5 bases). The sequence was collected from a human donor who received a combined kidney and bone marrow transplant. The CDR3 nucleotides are TGTGCCAGCAGGCGAAATCGACAGCCCGAACAAGAGACCCAGTACTTC. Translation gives CASRRNRQPEQETQYF.